This TCR beta chain was recorded in a study of graft-versus-host responses after intestinal transplantation listed by TCRdb under 2021. As for the study more broadly: Recipients received multivisceral, liver-intestinal, or isolated intestinal transplants. All recipients received anti-thymocyte globulin induction followed by maintenance tacrolimus and steroids for about three years. After intestinal transplantation, graft-versus-host and host-versus-graft alloreactive T cell clones were followed in the graft, circulation and bone marrow using bulk TCR-beta CDR3 sequencing. To identify alloreactive clones, pre-transplant mixed lymphocyte reaction products were sequenced and then compared with unstimulated pre-transplant donor and recipient T cells. A cohort of about two dozen intestinal transplant recipients, including one retransplant, was enrolled, and a few patients lacking pretransplant specimens were excluded. A peak of at least 4% donor T cells among recipient peripheral blood mononuclear cells was the definition used for donor T cell macrochimerism. Instead of going to the commercial service, samples from a few later patients were sequenced in-house on an Illumina MiSeq and processed with MiXCR. Paper-wide results and their limitations: Conclusions were limited by the relatively low number and heterogeneity of intestinal transplant patients. High GvH to HvG T cell clonal ratios were observed in the allografts of patients with donor T cell macrochimerism. GvH clones were detected in recipient bone marrow, and some of these GvH clones were observed earlier in ileal mucosa or blood, consistent with an intestinal mucosal origin. Early after transplant, peak levels of circulating GvH clones were associated with declines in HvG clones.

In the case of this clone: The antigen it recognizes is unknown. No base quality values were provided; no much bigger clone lies one nucleotide off.

Blood samples were collected up to 4 times in the first month after transplant and then at least monthly when available. The receptor library was made with the immunoSEQ multiplex PCR assay. For most patients, genomic DNA was subjected to high-throughput TCR-beta CDR3 sequencing by Adaptive Biotechnologies. Per the original workflow: Adaptive's ImmunoSEQ software supplied the TCR sequencing data for 15 to 20 patients, while MiXCR and VDJtools were used to process a few other patients. Because the origin of CDR3 nucleotide sequences shared between donor and recipient could not be assigned, those sequences were removed. To be classed as alloreactive, a clone needed at least 2-fold expansion over unstimulated cells and a minimum CFSE-low frequency of 0.002% (template counts) or 0.001% (read counts). A clone was considered mappable if detected in the sequenced pre-transplant spleen, lymph node, or MLR CFSE-low populations of the donor or recipient. The cumulative frequency of alloreactive clones was calculated as a percentage of all sequences, weighted by copy number. What TCRdb holds here is the immuneACCESS table cut down to in-frame rearrangements. Part of the clones is not present; checked against another copy, under half of the missing clones reflect an unresolved V gene, and the others are unexplained. V and J calls and clone size follow that table, whereas D and trimming were derived from the DNA. The sample data list about 45,000 clones, and around 90% of these were observed just once. Clones ranked in the top ten supply roughly 4.5% of the sample.

The germline V and J ends show losses of 1 base and 2 bases respectively, and no gene match explains 24 bases of the junction. The cysteine opens and the phenylalanine closes a CDR3 of 21 amino acids. Only CDR3 DNA is held: 63 bases, read in frame from base 1. Per the germline V gene (reference sequence), GTSNPN is the CDR1 and SVGIG is the CDR2. The chain uses TRBV30 and TRBJ2-7, with 9 junctional bases fitting TRBD1. The clonotype originates from a human patient who received an intestinal transplant, so some T cells may come from the graft donor. Specimen: PBMCs, collected 524 days after transplant. CDR3 loop: CAWSGQHEGEQTGTGTYEQYF. The DNA sequence is TGTGCCTGGAGTGGCCAGCACGAGGGGGAGCAGACCGGGACAGGGACCTACGAGCAGTACTTC.